This is a list of T cell receptor beta chains from one sample in a study of OX40 agonist ivuxolimab in advanced cancers. Profiled with immunoSEQ multiplex PCR; TCRdb holds only in-frame clones, not every one. The sample includes approximately 68,000 clones, 85% to 90% of them seen just once. Sequenced here: CD4+ or CD8+ T cells sorted from blood, sampled in a trial of the OX40 agonist ivuxolimab. These receptors originate from an adult with an advanced solid tumor such as melanoma, head and neck, liver or kidney cancer. Each CDR3 is given without its conserved first and last residue. The order of the fields is V gene, CDR3 protein.

V gene: TRBV5-6; CDR3 protein: ASSLGQAHSDTQY
V gene: TRBV7-2; CDR3 protein: ASSLVSGGGHNEQF
V gene: TRBV5-6; CDR3 protein: ASSFRGQPQH
V gene: TRBV2; CDR3 protein: ASSEGKTGKQPQH
V gene: TRBV13; CDR3 protein: ASSSRDRGSNEQF
V gene: TRBV7-9; CDR3 protein: ASSPIAGVGPDTQY
V gene: TRBV7-8; CDR3 protein: ASSFPTGGLNTEAF
V gene: TRBV5-1; CDR3 protein: ASRQDRGLYEQY
V gene: TRBV5-1; CDR3 protein: ASSSEGRGTGELF
V gene: TRBV25-1; CDR3 protein: ASSPGPSLNQPQH
V gene: TRBV7-6; CDR3 protein: ASSLGTGAYEQY
V gene: TRBV30; CDR3 protein: AWSVQAGGGEQF
V gene: TRBV5-1; CDR3 protein: ASSSGQGFSPLH
V gene: TRBV5-4; CDR3 protein: ASSLVAGEDEQY
V gene: TRBV30; CDR3 protein: AWEGLAGENTGELF
V gene: TRBV6-6; CDR3 protein: ASSFPGLQETQY
V gene: TRBV11-1; CDR3 protein: ASTPLGETTDTQY
V gene: TRBV27; CDR3 protein: ASRPAGQGLYGYT
V gene: TRBV5-6; CDR3 protein: ASSLWQTDTQY
V gene: TRBV12-5; CDR3 protein: ASGYTAPGSTGELF
V gene: TRBV7-7; CDR3 protein: ASSSEAGEQF
V gene: TRBV6-5; CDR3 protein: ASSTRQGQGQPQH
V gene: TRBV19; CDR3 protein: ASSAPGPHTDTQY
V gene: TRBV14; CDR3 protein: ASSQDWYEQY
V gene: TRBV19; CDR3 protein: ASRMGGRGATGELF
V gene: TRBV5-5; CDR3 protein: ASSLGAALSYNEQF
V gene: TRBV27; CDR3 protein: ASSRDPRGNQPQH
V gene: TRBV19; CDR3 protein: ASSNGQGRGYTEAF
V gene: TRBV5-5; CDR3 protein: ASSLDRGYGYT
V gene: TRBV15; CDR3 protein: ATSRDRGPYEQY
V gene: TRBV6-4; CDR3 protein: ASSAGGASTGELF
V gene: TRBV29-1; CDR3 protein: SVGPSSYNEQF
V gene: TRBV10-3; CDR3 protein: AISPGTEGTQY
V gene: TRBV28; CDR3 protein: ATNGGRSSYNEQF
V gene: TRBV9; CDR3 protein: ASSRDRDTEAF
V gene: TRBV5-6; CDR3 protein: ASSLLQASTIY
V gene: TRBV14; CDR3 protein: ASSQDRGEQF
V gene: TRBV5-1; CDR3 protein: ASSPGTGNQPQH
V gene: TRBV6-6; CDR3 protein: ASSYLGGKTQY
V gene: TRBV5-6; CDR3 protein: ASGPDRAASPLH
V gene: TRBV5-6; CDR3 protein: ASSLVQPYEQY
V gene: TRBV7-2; CDR3 protein: ASSLGVGLYEQY
V gene: TRBV5-1; CDR3 protein: ASSLMVGAEEQY
V gene: TRBV15; CDR3 protein: ATSRARLNEQF
V gene: TRBV2; CDR3 protein: ASSVGQGAREKLF
V gene: TRBV7-9; CDR3 protein: ASSLEGQDTQY
V gene: TRBV5-4; CDR3 protein: ASSPPGSVASEQY
V gene: TRBV5-8; CDR3 protein: ASSLGGPQETQY
V gene: TRBV30; CDR3 protein: AWSAGEYGYT
V gene: TRBV12-5; CDR3 protein: ASGPGLRTGELF
V gene: TRBV4-2; CDR3 protein: ASSQDGGSSYNEQF
V gene: TRBV14; CDR3 protein: ASSPRQGWDQPQH
V gene: TRBV7-9; CDR3 protein: ASSPPPKAGYNEQF
V gene: TRBV21-1; CDR3 protein: ASSKVVTRPPSYEQY
V gene: TRBV7-9; CDR3 protein: ASSLELAGGQVEQF
V gene: TRBV5-5; CDR3 protein: ASSGMNTEAF
V gene: TRBV19; CDR3 protein: ASSNQGGYEQY
V gene: TRBV9; CDR3 protein: ASSPVAGARPDTQY
V gene: TRBV19; CDR3 protein: ASRTSNEQY
V gene: TRBV11-3; CDR3 protein: ASSVVRDRPTDTQY